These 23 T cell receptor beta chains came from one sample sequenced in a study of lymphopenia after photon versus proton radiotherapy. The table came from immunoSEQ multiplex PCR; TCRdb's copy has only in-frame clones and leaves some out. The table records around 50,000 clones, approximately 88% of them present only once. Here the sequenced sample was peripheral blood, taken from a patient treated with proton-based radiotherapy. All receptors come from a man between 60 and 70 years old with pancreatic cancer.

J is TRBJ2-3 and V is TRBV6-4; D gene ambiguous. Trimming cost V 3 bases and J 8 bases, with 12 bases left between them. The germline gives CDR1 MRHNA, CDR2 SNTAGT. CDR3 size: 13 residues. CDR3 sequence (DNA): TGTGCCAGCAGTGAACTCGGTGGTGGTACGCAGTATTTT. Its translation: CASSELGGGTQYF.

The chain's CDR3 is CASSGREWREQFF. CDR3 bases: TGCGCCAGCAGTGGGCGGGAGTGGCGTGAGCAGTTCTTC. The chain is built from TRBV10-2 and TRBJ2-1; TRBD2 aligns across 7 bases. From germline, CDR1 is WSHSY and CDR2 SAAADI. V lost 4 bases and J lost 9; bases outside the gene matches: 6. This CDR3 has 13 amino acids.

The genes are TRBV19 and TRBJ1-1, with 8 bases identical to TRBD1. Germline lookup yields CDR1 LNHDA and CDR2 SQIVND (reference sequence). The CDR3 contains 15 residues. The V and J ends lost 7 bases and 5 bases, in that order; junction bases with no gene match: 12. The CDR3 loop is CASTGVGQGETEAFF. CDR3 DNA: TGTGCCAGTACTGGGGTTGGACAGGGCGAAACTGAAGCTTTCTTT.

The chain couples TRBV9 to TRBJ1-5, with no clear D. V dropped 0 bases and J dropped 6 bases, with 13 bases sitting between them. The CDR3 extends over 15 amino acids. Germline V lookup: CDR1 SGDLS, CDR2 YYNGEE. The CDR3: CASSVGGGLGQPQHF. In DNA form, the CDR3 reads TGTGCCAGCAGCGTAGGAGGTGGGTTAGGTCAGCCCCAGCATTTT.

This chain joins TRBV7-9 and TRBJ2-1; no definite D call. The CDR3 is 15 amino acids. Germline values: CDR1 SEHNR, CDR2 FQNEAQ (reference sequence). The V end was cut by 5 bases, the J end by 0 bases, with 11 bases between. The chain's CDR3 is CASSPAGLSYNEQFF. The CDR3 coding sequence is TGTGCCAGCAGCCCGGCAGGCCTCTCCTACAATGAGCAGTTCTTC.

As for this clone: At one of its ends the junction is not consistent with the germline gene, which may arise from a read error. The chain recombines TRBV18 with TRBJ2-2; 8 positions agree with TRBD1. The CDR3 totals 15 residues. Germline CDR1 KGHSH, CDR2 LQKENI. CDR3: CASSPTGALTRELFF. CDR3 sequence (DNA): TGTGCCAGCTCACCGACAGGGGCGCTCACCCGGGAGCTGTTTTTT.

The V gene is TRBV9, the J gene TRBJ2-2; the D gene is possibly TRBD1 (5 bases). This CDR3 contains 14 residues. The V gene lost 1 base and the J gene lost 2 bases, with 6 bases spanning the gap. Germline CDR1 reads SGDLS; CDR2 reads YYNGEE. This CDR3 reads CASSVTGNTGELFF. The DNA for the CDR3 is TGTGCCAGCAGCGTAACAGGCAACACCGGGGAGCTGTTTTTT.

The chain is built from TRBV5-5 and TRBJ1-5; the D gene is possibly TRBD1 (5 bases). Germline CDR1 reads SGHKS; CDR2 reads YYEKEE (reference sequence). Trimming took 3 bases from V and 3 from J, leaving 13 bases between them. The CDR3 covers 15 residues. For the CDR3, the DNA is TGTGCCAGCAGCTGGGACTGGGGAATCAATCAGCCCCAGCATTTT. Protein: CASSWDWGINQPQHF.

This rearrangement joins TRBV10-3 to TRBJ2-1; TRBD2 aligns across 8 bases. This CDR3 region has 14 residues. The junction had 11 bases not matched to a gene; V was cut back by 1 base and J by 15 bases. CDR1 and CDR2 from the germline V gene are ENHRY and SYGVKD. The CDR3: CAISELSGVAGMFF. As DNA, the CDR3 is TGTGCCATCAGTGAGTTGTCAGGGGTAGCGGGGATGTTCTTC.

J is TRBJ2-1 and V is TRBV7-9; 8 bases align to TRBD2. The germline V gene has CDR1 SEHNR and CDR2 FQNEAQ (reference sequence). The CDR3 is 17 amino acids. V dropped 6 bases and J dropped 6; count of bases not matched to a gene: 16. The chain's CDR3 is CASSSLDRIGLANEQFF. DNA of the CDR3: TGTGCCAGCAGTTCGCTTGACAGGATTGGACTAGCCAATGAGCAGTTCTTC.

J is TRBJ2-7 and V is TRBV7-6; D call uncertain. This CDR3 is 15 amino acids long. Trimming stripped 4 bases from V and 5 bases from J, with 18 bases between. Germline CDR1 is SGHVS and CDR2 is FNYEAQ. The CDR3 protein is CASSYTQLSPNEQYF. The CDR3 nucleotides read TGTGCCAGCAGCTATACACAGCTTTCCCCGAACGAGCAGTACTTC. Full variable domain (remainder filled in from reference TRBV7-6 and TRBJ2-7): GAGVSQSPRYKVTKRGQDVALRCDPISGHVSLYWYRQALGQGPEFLTYFNYEAQQDKSGLPNDRFSAERPEGSISTLTIQRTEQRDSAMYRCASSYTQLSPNEQYFGPGTRLTVT.

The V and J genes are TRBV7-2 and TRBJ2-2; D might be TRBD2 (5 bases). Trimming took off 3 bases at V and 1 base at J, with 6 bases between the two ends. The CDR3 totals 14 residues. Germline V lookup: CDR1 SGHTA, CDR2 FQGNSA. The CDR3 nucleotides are TGTGCCAGCAGCTTGGACTTGAACACCGGGGAGCTGTTTTTT. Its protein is CASSLDLNTGELFF.

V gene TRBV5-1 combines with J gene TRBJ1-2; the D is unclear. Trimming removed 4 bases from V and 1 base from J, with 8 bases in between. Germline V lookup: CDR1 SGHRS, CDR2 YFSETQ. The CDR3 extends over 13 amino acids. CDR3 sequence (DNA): TGCGCCAGCAGCCGAGAACTTAACTATGGCTACACCTTC. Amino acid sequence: CASSRELNYGYTF.

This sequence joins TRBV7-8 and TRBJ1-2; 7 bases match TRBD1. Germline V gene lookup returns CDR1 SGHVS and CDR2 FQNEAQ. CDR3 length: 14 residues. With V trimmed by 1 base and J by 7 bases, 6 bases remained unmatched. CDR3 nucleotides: TGTGCCAGCAGCTTAGGGGCCCGGGACAGTGGCTACACCTTC. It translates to CASSLGARDSGYTF.

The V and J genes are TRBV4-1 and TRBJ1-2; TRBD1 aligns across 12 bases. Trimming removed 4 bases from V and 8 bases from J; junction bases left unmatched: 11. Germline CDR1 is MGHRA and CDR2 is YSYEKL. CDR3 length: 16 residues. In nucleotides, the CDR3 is TGCGCCAGCAGCCCCGTGCTGGGACAGGGGGCTCGAGGCTACACCTTC. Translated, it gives CASSPVLGQGARGYTF.

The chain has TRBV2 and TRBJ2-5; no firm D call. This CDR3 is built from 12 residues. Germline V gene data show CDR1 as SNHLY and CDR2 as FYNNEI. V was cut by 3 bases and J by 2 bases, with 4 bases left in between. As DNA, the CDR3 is TGTGCCAGCAGTGACGCACAAGAGACCCAGTACTTC. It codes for CASSDAQETQYF. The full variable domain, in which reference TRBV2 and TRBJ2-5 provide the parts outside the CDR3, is EPEVTQTPSHQVTQMGQEVILRCVPISNHLYFYWYRQILGQKVEFLVSFYNNEISEKSEIFDDQFSVERPDGSNFTLKIRSTKLEDSAMYFCASSDAQETQYFGPGTRLLVL.

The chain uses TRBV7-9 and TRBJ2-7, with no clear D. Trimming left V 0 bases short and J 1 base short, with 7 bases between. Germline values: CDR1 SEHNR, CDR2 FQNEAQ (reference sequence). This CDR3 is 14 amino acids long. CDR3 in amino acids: CASSLAVASYEQYF. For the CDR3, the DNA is TGTGCCAGCAGCTTAGCGGTGGCTTCCTACGAGCAGTACTTC.

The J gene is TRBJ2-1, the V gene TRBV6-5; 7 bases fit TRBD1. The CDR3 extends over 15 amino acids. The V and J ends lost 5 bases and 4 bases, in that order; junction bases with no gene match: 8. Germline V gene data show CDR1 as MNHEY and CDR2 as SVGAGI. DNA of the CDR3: TGTGCCAGCAGTCCCGGTGGGACAGATTACAATGAGCAGTTCTTC. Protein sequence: CASSPGGTDYNEQFF.

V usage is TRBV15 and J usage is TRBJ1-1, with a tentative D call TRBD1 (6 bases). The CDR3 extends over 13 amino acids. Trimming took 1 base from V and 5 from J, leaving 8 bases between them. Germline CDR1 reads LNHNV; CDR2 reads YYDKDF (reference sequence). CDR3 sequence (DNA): TGTGCCACCAGCAGAGGGACAGAGACTGAAGCTTTCTTT. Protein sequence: CATSRGTETEAFF.

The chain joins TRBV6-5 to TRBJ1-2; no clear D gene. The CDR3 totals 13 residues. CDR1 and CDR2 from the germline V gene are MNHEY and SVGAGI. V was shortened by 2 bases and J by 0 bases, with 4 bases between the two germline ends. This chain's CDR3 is CASSYEANYGYTF. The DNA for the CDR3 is TGTGCCAGCAGTTACGAGGCTAACTATGGCTACACCTTC.

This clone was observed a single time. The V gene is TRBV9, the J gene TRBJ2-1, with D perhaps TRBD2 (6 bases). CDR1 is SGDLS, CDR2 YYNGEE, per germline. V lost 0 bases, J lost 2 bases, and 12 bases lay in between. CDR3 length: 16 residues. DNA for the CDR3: TGTGCCAGCAGCGTAGCCCTCCTAGCGCCCTACAATGAGCAGTTCTTC. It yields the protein CASSVALLAPYNEQFF.

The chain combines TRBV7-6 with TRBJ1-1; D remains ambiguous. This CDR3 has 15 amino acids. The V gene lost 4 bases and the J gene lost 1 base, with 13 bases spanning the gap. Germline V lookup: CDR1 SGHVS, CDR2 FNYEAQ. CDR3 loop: CASSSTMGWNTEAFF. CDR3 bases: TGTGCCAGCAGCTCAACCATGGGGTGGAACACTGAAGCTTTCTTT.

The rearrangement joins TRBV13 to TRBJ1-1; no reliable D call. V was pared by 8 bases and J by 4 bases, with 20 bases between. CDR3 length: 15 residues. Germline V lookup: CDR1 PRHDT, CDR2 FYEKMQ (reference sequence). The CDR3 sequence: CASGKGPRVGTEAFF. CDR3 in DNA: TGTGCCAGCGGTAAAGGGCCGCGGGTCGGCACTGAAGCTTTCTTT.